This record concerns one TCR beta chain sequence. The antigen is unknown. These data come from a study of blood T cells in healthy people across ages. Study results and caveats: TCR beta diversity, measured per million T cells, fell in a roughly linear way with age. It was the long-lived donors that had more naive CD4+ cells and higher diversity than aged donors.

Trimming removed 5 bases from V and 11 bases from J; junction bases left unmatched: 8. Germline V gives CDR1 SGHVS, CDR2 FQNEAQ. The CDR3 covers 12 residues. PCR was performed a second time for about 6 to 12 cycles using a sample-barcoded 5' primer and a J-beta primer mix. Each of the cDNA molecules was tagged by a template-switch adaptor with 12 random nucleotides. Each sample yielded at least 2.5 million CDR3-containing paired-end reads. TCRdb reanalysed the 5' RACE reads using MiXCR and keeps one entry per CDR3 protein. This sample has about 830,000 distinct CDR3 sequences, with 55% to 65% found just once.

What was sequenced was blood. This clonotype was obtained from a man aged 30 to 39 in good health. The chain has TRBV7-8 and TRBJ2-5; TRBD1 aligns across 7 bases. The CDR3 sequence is CASSQGQHEQYF. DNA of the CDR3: TGTGCCAGCAGCCAGGGACAGCATGAGCAGTACTTC.